These 8 T cell receptor beta chains share one sample of origin, sequenced in a study of CD8+CD57+ T cells in acquired aplastic anemia. Template material for TCR beta VDJ and CDR3 profiling consisted of genomic DNA. MiXCR, applied by TCRdb to the reads, yields one record per CDR3 protein. The table has about 150,000 distinct CDR3 sequences, roughly half seen once. Previously, flow cytometry had revealed CD8+CD57+ cell expansion in the patients chosen for sequencing. Sequencing used sorted CD4+, CD8+, or CD8+CD57+ T cells (not recorded which) from PBMCs. The receptors stem from a human donor with aplastic anemia.

The J gene is TRBJ2-2, the V gene TRBV25-1, with D possibly matching TRBD1 (5 bases). This CDR3 contains 16 residues. The germline gives CDR1 MGHDK, CDR2 SYGVNS. V dropped 3 bases and J dropped 2 bases, with 13 bases sitting between them. The CDR3 bases are TGTGCCAGCAGTGAGATCAGGGTTTATAACACCGGGGAGCTGTTTTTT. Translation gives CASSEIRVYNTGELFF.

This clonotype was recorded at least ten times. V gene TRBV4-3 combines with J gene TRBJ2-7, with D uncertain. Germline V gene sequence: CDR1 LGHNA, CDR2 YSLEER. This CDR3 is built from 16 residues. Trimming shortened V by 0 bases and J by 0 bases, and 12 bases separated the two germline ends. The CDR3 DNA follows: TGCGCCAGCAGCCAAGATTGGGAAGGAAACTCCTACGAGCAGTACTTC. Translation gives CASSQDWEGNSYEQYF.

This clonotype has just one count. The chain carries TRBV10-3 and TRBJ1-1; no firm D call. Trimming stripped 6 bases from V and 6 bases from J, with 14 bases between. Germline V gives CDR1 ENHRY, CDR2 SYGVKD. The CDR3 runs 13 residues. DNA of the CDR3: TGTGCCATCAGGGACTCCTTGGTGGCTGAAGCTTTCTTT. This sequence encodes CAIRDSLVAEAFF.

This clonotype has at least ten counts. The chain couples TRBV5-1 to TRBJ1-1; D uncertain. CDR1 is SGHRS and CDR2 is YFSETQ in the germline V gene. This CDR3 contains 13 residues. V was clipped by 3 bases and J by 1 base, with 7 bases between them. This CDR3 is CASSSGENTEAFF. CDR3 DNA: TGCGCCAGCAGCTCCGGTGAGAACACTGAAGCTTTCTTT.

On this clonotype: A much bigger clone sits one base away, suggesting this may be a read error. Written as DNA, the CDR3 is TGTGCCAGCAGCCAAGATCGAATGGCAGGGGAAGAAAAACTGTTTTTT. It encodes CASSQDRMAGEEKLFF. The chain combines TRBV14 with TRBJ1-4, with a possible D match to TRBD1 (6 bases). The CDR3 is made up of 16 amino acids. Trimming took 0 bases from V and 8 from J, leaving 16 bases between them. The V gene's germline CDR1 is SGHDN and CDR2 FVKESK. The full variable domain, in which reference TRBV14 and TRBJ1-4 provide the parts outside the CDR3, is EAGVTQFPSHSVIEKGQTVTLRCDPISGHDNLYWYRRVMGKEIKFLLHFVKESKQDESGMPNNRFLAERTGGTYSTLKVQPAELEDSGVYFCASSQDRMAGEEKLFFGSGTQLSVL.

The chain carries TRBV7-2 and TRBJ1-6; D gene uncertain. CDR3 length: 15 amino acids. V was shortened by 5 bases and J by 10 bases, with 18 bases between the two germline ends. Germline CDR1 reads SGHTA; CDR2 reads FQGNSA. CDR3 protein: CASSTTTGPGSPLHF. CDR3 coding DNA: TGTGCCAGCAGCACCACAACGGGCCCGGGATCACCCCTCCACTTT. The full variable domain, completed using reference TRBV7-2 and TRBJ1-6, is GAGVSQSPSNKVTEKGKDVELRCDPISGHTALYWYRQSLGQGLEFLIYFQGNSAPDKSGLPSDRFSAERTGGSVSTLTIQRTQQEDSAVYLCASSTTTGPGSPLHFGNGTRLTVT.

There are many counts of this clonotype. The chain recombines TRBV24-1 with TRBJ2-7; 7 nucleotides match TRBD2. Unmatched junction bases numbered 7, after V lost 2 bases and J lost 7 bases. CDR1 and CDR2 (germline): KGHDR, SFDVKD. The CDR3 is made up of 14 amino acids. In DNA form, the CDR3 reads TGTGCCACCAGTGATTCGCGGGGGACGAATGAGCAGTACTTC. Its translation: CATSDSRGTNEQYF.

This clonotype was recorded a few times. V usage is TRBV24-1 and J usage is TRBJ1-5; weak D call: TRBD1 (6 bases). The CDR3 spans 14 residues. Trimming shortened V by 3 bases and J by 7 bases, and 12 bases separated the two germline ends. Germline CDR1 KGHDR, CDR2 SFDVKD. CDR3 DNA sequence: TGTGCCACCAGTGATCCGGGGGCAGGACAGCCCCAGCATTTT. Its translation: CATSDPGAGQPQHF.